These 12 T cell receptor beta chains share one sample of origin, sequenced in a study of regulatory T cells in long-lasting Graves disease. Time point in this sample: persistent/refractory GD, antithyroid drugs over 5 years with positive TRAb. With RNA extracted from PBMCs as input, the TCR library was made. Arm-PCR of CDR3 regions and iRepertoire HTBI primers were the basis on which TCR beta libraries were built. A single record per CDR3 protein comes from TCRdb applying MiXCR to the multiplex PCR reads. The table lists nearly 350,000 distinct CDR3 sequences, about 18% of them singletons. Sample: peripheral blood mononuclear cells (PBMCs), taken when the disease was refractory, from a patient treated with antithyroid drugs. These receptors all come from a female donor with Graves disease.

This clonotype was seen repeatedly, ten times or more. V is TRBV2 and J is TRBJ1-6; D is unclear. Germline lookup yields CDR1 SNHLY and CDR2 FYNNEI. The V end was cut by 8 bases, the J end by 14 bases, with 10 bases between. The CDR3 is 10 amino acids. The CDR3 loop reads CASRLWALHF. In DNA form, the CDR3 reads TGTGCCAGCCGTCTTTGGGCCCTCCACTTT.

This clonotype was observed a handful of times. The genes are TRBV6-5 and TRBJ1-1; perhaps TRBD1 as D (6 bases). The CDR3 consists of 17 residues. V gave up 4 bases and J gave up 0 bases, with 18 bases separating them. CDR1 is MNHEY and CDR2 is SVGAGI in the germline V gene. The CDR3, as DNA: TGTGCCAGCAGTTGGGACATATGGAGGAAAATGAACACTGAAGCTTTCTTT. Amino acids: CASSWDIWRKMNTEAFF.

With regard to this clonotype: This could be a read error, since a much larger clone is one nucleotide away. V gene TRBV30 combines with J gene TRBJ2-5; the D call may be TRBD1 or TRBD2 (5 bases each). The CDR3 has 12 residues. Germline V gene lookup returns CDR1 GTSNPN and CDR2 SVGIG (reference sequence). In nucleotides, the CDR3 is TGTGCCTGGAGTCAGGGTAGGGAGACCGAGTACTTC. Its protein product is CAWSQGRETEYF.

The CDR3 DNA is TGTGCCAGCAGTACAACCGGGACGAGAACGTACTTC. Its protein product is CASSTTGTRTYF. The J gene is TRBJ2-7, the V gene TRBV2; D is perhaps TRBD1 or TRBD2 (5 bases each). The CDR3 contains 12 residues. CDR1 and CDR2 (germline): SNHLY, FYNNEI. V was shortened by 5 bases and J by 12 bases, with 17 bases between the two germline ends.

This clonotype was picked up many times. The rearrangement links TRBV20-1 to TRBJ2-7, with TRBD2 matching 7 bases. Germline V gives CDR1 DFQATT, CDR2 SNEGSKA (reference sequence). The V segment lost 2 bases and the J segment 7 bases; nucleotides outside the gene matches: 2. CDR3 length: 11 amino acids. CDR3 sequence: CSARRGGEQYF. The CDR3 nucleotides are TGCAGTGCTAGAAGGGGAGGGGAGCAGTACTTC.

This clonotype was seen ten or more times. This sequence joins TRBV24-1 and TRBJ1-1, with D tentatively TRBD1 (5 bases). Germline V CDR1 and CDR2: KGHDR, SFDVKD. The V end lost 6 bases, the J end lost 2 bases, and 18 bases lay between the germline ends. The CDR3 length is 16 residues. In DNA, the CDR3 is TGTGCCACCAGTCCCGGGGGAAAACACCCTAACACTGAAGCTTTCTTT. Protein product: CATSPGGKHPNTEAFF.

Many counts were recorded for this clonotype. This chain's CDR3 is CASRWGAGETQYF. DNA for the CDR3: TGTGCCAGCAGGTGGGGGGCTGGAGAGACCCAGTACTTC. The chain recombines TRBV28 with TRBJ2-5; perhaps D is TRBD1 or TRBD2 (6 bases each). The germline gives CDR1 MDHEN, CDR2 SYDVKM. This CDR3 is 13 amino acids long. Trimming removed 6 bases from V and 4 bases from J, with 12 bases in between.

This clonotype was observed a few times. The chain employs TRBV19 and TRBJ2-7; 10 bases map to TRBD2. The V segment lost 4 bases and the J segment 2 bases; nucleotides outside the gene matches: 5. The V gene's germline CDR1 is LNHDA and CDR2 SQIVND (reference sequence). The length of the CDR3 is 15 residues. The CDR3 DNA sequence: TGTGCCAGTAGTACAATAGCGGGAGGCCCCTACGAGCAGTACTTC. Translation: CASSTIAGGPYEQYF.

This clonotype occurred many times. V usage is TRBV18 and J usage is TRBJ1-5, with D unresolved. Trimming pared 3 bases from V and 5 bases from J, leaving 8 bases between. The CDR3 spans 13 residues. Germline V gene lookup returns CDR1 KGHSH and CDR2 LQKENI. The CDR3 spells CASSPSRDQPQHF. The CDR3, as DNA: TGTGCCAGCTCACCGAGTAGGGATCAGCCCCAGCATTTT.

This clonotype was seen many times. This sequence joins TRBV27 and TRBJ2-7; D may be TRBD2 (5 bases). CDR1 MNHEY and CDR2 SMNVEV come from the germline V gene (reference sequence). The ends were cut back, 0 bases at V and 3 bases at J, with 9 bases in the middle. The CDR3 has 14 amino acids. In DNA form, the CDR3 reads TGTGCCAGCAGTTTATCCACCGCGGGCTACGAGCAGTACTTC. It codes for CASSLSTAGYEQYF.

This clonotype has at least ten counts. The V call is TRBV28, the J call TRBJ2-7, with 12 nucleotides matching TRBD2. CDR3 length: 15 amino acids. CDR1 is MDHEN and CDR2 is SYDVKM in the germline V gene. The trim removed 3 bases at V and 6 bases at J, leaving 6 bases unmatched. CDR3 in amino acids: CASSFSLAGGTEQYF. In DNA, the CDR3 is TGTGCCAGCAGTTTCTCGCTAGCGGGAGGGACCGAGCAGTACTTC.

The chain combines TRBV12-3 or TRBV12-4 with TRBJ2-1; TRBD2 agrees at 9 bases. V was clipped by 4 bases and J by 4 bases; unmatched bases: 20. The CDR3 contains 20 residues. This chain's CDR3 is CASSSRSFGSGSARYNEQFF. CDR3 bases: TGTGCCAGCAGTTCCCGTTCGTTTGGTAGCGGGAGCGCGAGGTACAATGAGCAGTTCTTC.